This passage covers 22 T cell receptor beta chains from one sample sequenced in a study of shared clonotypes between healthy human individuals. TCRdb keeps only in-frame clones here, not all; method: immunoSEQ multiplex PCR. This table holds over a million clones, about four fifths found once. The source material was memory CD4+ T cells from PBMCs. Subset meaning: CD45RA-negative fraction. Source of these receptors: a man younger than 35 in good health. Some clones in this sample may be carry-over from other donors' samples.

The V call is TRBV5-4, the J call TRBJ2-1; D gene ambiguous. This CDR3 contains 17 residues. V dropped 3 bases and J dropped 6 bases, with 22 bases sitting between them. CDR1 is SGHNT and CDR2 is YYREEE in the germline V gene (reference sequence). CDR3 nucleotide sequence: TGTGCCAGCAGCTACGCGACCGCCTCCGGACCCCGCAATGAGCAGTTCTTC. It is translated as CASSYATASGPRNEQFF. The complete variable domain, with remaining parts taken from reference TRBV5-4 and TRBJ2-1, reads ETGVTQSPTHLIKTRGQQVTLRCSSQSGHNTVSWYQQALGQGPQFIFQYYREEENGRGNFPPRFSGLQFPNYSSELNVNALELDDSALYLCASSYATASGPRNEQFFGPGTRLTVL.

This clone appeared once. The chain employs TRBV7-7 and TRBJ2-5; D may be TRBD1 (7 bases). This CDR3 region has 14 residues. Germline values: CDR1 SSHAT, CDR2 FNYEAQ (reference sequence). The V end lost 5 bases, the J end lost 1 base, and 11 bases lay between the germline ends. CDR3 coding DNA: TGTGCCAGCAGCCGACAGGGAGGCCAAGAGACCCAGTACTTC. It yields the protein CASSRQGGQETQYF.

CDR3 in amino acids: CASSLGPTSGNTIYF. As DNA, the CDR3 is TGTGCCAGCAGCTTGGGACCGACCTCTGGAAACACCATATATTTT. This chain joins TRBV5-6 and TRBJ1-3, with D unclear. The CDR3 runs to 15 residues. V gave up 0 bases and J gave up 0 bases, with 7 bases separating them. Germline V gene sequence: CDR1 SGHDT, CDR2 YYEEEE.

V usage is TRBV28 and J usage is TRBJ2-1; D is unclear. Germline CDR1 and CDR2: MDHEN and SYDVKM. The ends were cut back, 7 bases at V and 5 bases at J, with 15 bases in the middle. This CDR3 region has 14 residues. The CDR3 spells CASTPSLGDNEQFF. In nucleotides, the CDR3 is TGTGCCAGCACCCCTTCCCTCGGCGACAATGAGCAGTTCTTC.

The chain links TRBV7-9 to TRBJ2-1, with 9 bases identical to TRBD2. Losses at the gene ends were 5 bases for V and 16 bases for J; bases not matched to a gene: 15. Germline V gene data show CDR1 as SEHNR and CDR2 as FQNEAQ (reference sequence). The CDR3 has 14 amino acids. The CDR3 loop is CASSPLTSGSSGFF. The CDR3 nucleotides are TGTGCCAGCAGCCCGCTTACTAGCGGGTCCTCAGGTTTCTTC.

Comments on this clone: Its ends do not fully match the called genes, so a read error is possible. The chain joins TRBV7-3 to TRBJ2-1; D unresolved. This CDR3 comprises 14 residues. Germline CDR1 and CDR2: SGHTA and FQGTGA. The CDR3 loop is CASSLTQPGGEQFF. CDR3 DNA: TGTGCCAGCAGCCTAACGCAGCCTGGCGGTGAGCAGTTCTTC.

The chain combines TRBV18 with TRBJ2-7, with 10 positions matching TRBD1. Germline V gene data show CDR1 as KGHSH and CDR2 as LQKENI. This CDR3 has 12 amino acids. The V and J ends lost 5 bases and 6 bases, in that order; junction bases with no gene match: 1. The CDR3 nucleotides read TGTGCCAGCTCATGGGACAGGGGCGAGCAGTACTTC. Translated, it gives CASSWDRGEQYF. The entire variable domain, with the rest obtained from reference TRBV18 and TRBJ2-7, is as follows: NAGVMQNPRHLVRRRGQEARLRCSPMKGHSHVYWYRQLPEEGLKFMVYLQKENIIDESGMPKERFSAEFPKEGPSILRIQQVVRGDSAAYFCASSWDRGEQYFGPGTRLTVT.

The CDR3 DNA reads as TGTGCCAGCAGCTTAGTAGCGGGAGCAGAGCAGTTCTTC. It encodes CASSLVAGAEQFF. The V call is TRBV11-3, the J call TRBJ2-1, with 9 bases lining up with TRBD2. The CDR3 runs 13 residues. The germline V gene encodes CDR1 SGHNT and CDR2 YENEEA. Trimming took 1 base from V and 10 from J; bases not matched to a gene: 2.

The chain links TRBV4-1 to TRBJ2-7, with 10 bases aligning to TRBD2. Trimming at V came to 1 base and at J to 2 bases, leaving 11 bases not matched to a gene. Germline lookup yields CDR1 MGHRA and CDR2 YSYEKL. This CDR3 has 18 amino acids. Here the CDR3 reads CASSQGLASGSRPYEQYF. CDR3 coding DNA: TGCGCCAGCAGCCAAGGCTTGGCTAGCGGGAGTAGGCCCTACGAGCAGTACTTC.

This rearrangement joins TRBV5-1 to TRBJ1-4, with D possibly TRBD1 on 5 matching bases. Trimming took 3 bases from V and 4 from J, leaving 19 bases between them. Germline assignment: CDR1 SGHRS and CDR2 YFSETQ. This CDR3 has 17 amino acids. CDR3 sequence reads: CASSSAPLGPGNEKLFF. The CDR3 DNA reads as TGCGCCAGCAGCTCAGCTCCCCTGGGGCCGGGTAATGAAAAACTGTTTTTT.

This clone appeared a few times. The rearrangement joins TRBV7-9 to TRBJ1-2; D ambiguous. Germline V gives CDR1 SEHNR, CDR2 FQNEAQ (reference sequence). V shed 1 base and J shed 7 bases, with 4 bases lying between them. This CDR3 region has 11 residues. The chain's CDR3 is CASSLGAGYTF. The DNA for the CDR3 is TGTGCCAGCAGCTTAGGGGCTGGCTACACCTTC. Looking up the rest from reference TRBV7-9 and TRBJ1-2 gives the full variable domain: DTGVSQNPRHKITKRGQNVTFRCDPISEHNRLYWYRQTLGQGPEFLTYFQNEAQLEKSRLLSDRFSAERPKGSFSTLEIQRTEQGDSAMYLCASSLGAGYTFGSGTRLTVV.

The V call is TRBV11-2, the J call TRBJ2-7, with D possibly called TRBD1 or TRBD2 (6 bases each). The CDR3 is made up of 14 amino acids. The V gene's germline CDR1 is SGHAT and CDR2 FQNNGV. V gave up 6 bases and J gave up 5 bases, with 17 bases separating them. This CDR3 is CASRDLRGRNEQYF. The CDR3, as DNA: TGTGCCAGCAGGGACCTTAGGGGGAGGAACGAGCAGTACTTC. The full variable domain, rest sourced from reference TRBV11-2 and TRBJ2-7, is EAGVAQSPRYKIIEKRQSVAFWCNPISGHATLYWYQQILGQGPKLLIQFQNNGVVDDSQLPKDRFSAERLKGVDSTLKIQPAKLEDSAVYLCASRDLRGRNEQYFGPGTRLTVT.

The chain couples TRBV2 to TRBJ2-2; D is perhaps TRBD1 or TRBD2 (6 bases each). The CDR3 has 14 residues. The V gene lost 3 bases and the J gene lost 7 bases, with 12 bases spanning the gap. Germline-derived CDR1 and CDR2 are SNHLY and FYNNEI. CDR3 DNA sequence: TGTGCCAGCAGTGAGGAGGGGGGCGTCGGGGAGCTGTTTTTT. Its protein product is CASSEEGGVGELFF. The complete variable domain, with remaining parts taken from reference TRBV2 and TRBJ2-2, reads EPEVTQTPSHQVTQMGQEVILRCVPISNHLYFYWYRQILGQKVEFLVSFYNNEISEKSEIFDDQFSVERPDGSNFTLKIRSTKLEDSAMYFCASSEEGGVGELFFGEGSRLTVL.

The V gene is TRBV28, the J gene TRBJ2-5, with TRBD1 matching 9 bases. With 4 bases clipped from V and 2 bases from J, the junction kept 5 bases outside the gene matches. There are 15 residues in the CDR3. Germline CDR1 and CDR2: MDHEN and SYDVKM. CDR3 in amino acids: CASSSGQGKQETQYF. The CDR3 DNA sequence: TGTGCCAGCAGTTCGGGACAGGGCAAACAAGAGACCCAGTACTTC. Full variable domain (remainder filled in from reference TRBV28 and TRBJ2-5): DVKVTQSSRYLVKRTGEKVFLECVQDMDHENMFWYRQDPGLGLRLIYFSYDVKMKEKGDIPEGYSVSREKKERFSLILESASTNQTSMYLCASSSGQGKQETQYFGPGTRLLVL.

Here the CDR3 DNA reads TGTGCCAGCAGTGATCGGCGGGTAGGAGGCTACACCTTC. Residues: CASSDRRVGGYTF. The chain joins TRBV2 to TRBJ1-2; unclear D gene. The CDR3 is 13 residues long. Germline V gene data show CDR1 as SNHLY and CDR2 as FYNNEI. V lost 3 bases, J lost 8 bases, and 13 bases lay in between.

CDR3 DNA: TGTGCCAGCAGCCCCGCACTGGGGGGTCTCTCTGGAAACACCATATATTTT. Amino acids: CASSPALGGLSGNTIYF. The J gene is TRBJ1-3, the V gene TRBV7-9, with D possibly TRBD1 on 5 matching bases. V lost 5 bases and J 0 bases, leaving 17 bases between the germline ends. The CDR3 is 17 residues long. The germline V gene has CDR1 SEHNR and CDR2 FQNEAQ (reference sequence).

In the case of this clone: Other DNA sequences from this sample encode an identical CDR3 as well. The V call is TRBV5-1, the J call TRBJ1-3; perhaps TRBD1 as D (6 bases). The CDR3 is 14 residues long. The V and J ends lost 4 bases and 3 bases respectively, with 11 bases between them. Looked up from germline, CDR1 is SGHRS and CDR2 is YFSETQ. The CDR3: CASSGQGSGNTIYF. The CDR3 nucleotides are TGCGCCAGCAGCGGGCAGGGGAGTGGAAACACCATATATTTT.

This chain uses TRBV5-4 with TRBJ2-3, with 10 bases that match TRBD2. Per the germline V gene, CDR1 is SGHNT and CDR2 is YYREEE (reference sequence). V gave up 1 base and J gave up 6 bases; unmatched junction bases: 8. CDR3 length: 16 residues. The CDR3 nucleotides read TGTGCCAGCAGCTTGATTTCTAGCGGGAGACAGGATACGCAGTATTTT. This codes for CASSLISSGRQDTQYF.

The CDR3 region is CASTQRNEKLFF. As DNA, the CDR3 is TGTGCCAGCACCCAGCGTAATGAAAAACTGTTTTTT. The rearrangement links TRBV28 to TRBJ1-4; D gene unclear. Per germline, CDR1 MDHEN and CDR2 SYDVKM. The CDR3 is made up of 12 amino acids. Trimming shortened V by 7 bases and J by 4 bases, and 7 bases separated the two germline ends.

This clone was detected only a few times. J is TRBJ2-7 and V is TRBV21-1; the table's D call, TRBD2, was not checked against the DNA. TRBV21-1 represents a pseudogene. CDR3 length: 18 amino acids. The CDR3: CASSLSGTSGSTSYEQYF. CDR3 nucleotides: TGTGCCAGCAGTCTTAGTGGTACTAGCGGGAGCACATCCTACGAGCAGTACTTC.

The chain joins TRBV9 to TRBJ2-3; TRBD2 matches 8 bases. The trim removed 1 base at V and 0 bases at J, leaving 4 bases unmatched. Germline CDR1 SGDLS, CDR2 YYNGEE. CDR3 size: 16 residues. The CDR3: CASSVSTSASTDTQYF. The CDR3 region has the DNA TGTGCCAGCAGCGTATCGACTAGCGCCAGCACAGATACGCAGTATTTT.

The CDR3 DNA sequence: TGTGCCAGCAGCTTGGCCGGGAGGGAGACCCAGTACTTC. As protein: CASSLAGRETQYF. The chain has TRBV5-5 and TRBJ2-5; the match to TRBD2 covers 7 bases. The CDR3 loop spans 13 amino acids. Per the germline V gene, CDR1 is SGHKS and CDR2 is YYEKEE (reference sequence). J lost 5 bases, V lost 0 bases, and 1 base had no gene match.